This TCR beta chain was documented in a study of OX40 agonist ivuxolimab in advanced cancers. As for the study in general: Every 2 weeks, patients received ivuxolimab intravenously, dosed at 0.01 to 10 mg/kg. Study conclusions and caveats: Relative to CD4+, CD8+ T cells held more expanded clones on average.

This table comes from immunoSEQ multiplex PCR, and its TCRdb copy is limited to in-frame clones, with some not included. The table records about 120,000 clones, around 89% of them present only once. As for this clone: As yet, its antigen is unknown.

The sequence was collected from an adult with an advanced solid tumor such as melanoma, head and neck, liver or kidney cancer. Material: CD4+ or CD8+ T cells sorted from blood, obtained in a trial of the OX40 agonist ivuxolimab.

CDR3 sequence reads: CASSPRGGAGGELFF. CDR3 bases: TGTGCCAGCAGCCCCCGGGGAGGGGCGGGCGGGGAGCTGTTTTTT. The chain links TRBV5-4 to TRBJ2-2, with 7 bases identical to TRBD2. V shed 4 bases and J 7 bases; nucleotides not matched to a gene: 10. The CDR3 extends over 15 amino acids. Germline CDR1 is SGHNT and CDR2 is YYREEE (reference sequence).